This T cell receptor (beta chain) originates from a study of control samples from healthy donors and cancer patients. The CDR3 is made up of 15 amino acids. Deletions cut 0 bases from V and 1 base from J, with 10 bases between. Germline CDR1 reads ENHRY; CDR2 reads SYGVKD. In its sample, this clone was seen once. Assay: immunoSEQ multiplex PCR; the TCRdb copy retains only in-frame clones and omits some. The sample records some 100,000 clones, around 88% being singletons. The receptor comes from a man younger than 45 in good health. Sequences were obtained from blood. The V and J genes are TRBV10-3 and TRBJ2-7, with D perhaps TRBD1 or TRBD2 (5 bases each). The CDR3 DNA is TGTGCCATCAGTGAGTCGGGGGTAGTATCCTACGAGCAGTACTTC. Translating it yields CAISESGVVSYEQYF.